The T cell receptor beta chain under discussion was sequenced for a study of memory CD4+ T cells and cytomegalovirus serostatus. Study background: Healthy Belgian adult donors included under ten CMV-positive and some 24 CMV-negative people.

About this clone itself: The antigen is not known.

Study processing details: After removing out-of-frame reads, approximately 2.2 million distinct TCRbeta sequences remained. Sequencing was performed with immunoSEQ multiplex PCR; in TCRdb, only in-frame clones are kept and a portion is missing. The D gene and trimming were derived from the DNA, and the V and J assignments and clone size from that table. The sample yields tens of thousands of clones, 70% to 75% seen once. The sort gate was single viable CD3+CD4+CD8-CD45RO+ cells for memory CD4+ T cells. After thawing, CD4+ T cells were positively selected. The V and J ends lost 7 bases and 2 bases, in that order; junction bases with no gene match: 5. The CDR3 runs to 16 residues. CDR1 is SEHNR, CDR2 FQNEAQ, per germline (reference sequence). Study-wide points: Each of approximately 63 CMV-associated TCRbeta sequences occurred in one to five individuals.

This TCR was sampled from an adult in good health and CMV-seropositive. The sample comprised memory CD4+ T cells from blood. This chain joins TRBV7-9 and TRBJ2-1, with 13 bases matching TRBD2. The CDR3, as DNA: TGTGCCAGCAACCGACTAGCGGGGGGTACCTACAATGAGCAGTTCTTC. The encoded protein is CASNRLAGGTYNEQFF.